The rows below give T cell receptor beta chains drawn from one sample of a study of T-cell reconstitution after alpha-beta-depleted transplantation in children. TCRdb itself ran the PCR reads through MiXCR, one entry per CDR3 protein. The sample has about 360,000 distinct CDR3 sequences, about 14% seen once. The sequenced sample was PBMCs, obtained from the stem cell graft. The source is a human donor who donated a stem cell graft to a child with Fanconi anemia. The CDR3 runs from the conserved cysteine through the conserved F or W. Fields, in order: V gene, clone size, J gene, D gene, CDR3 protein, CDR3 DNA. D genes are given only for firm matches. Clone size is not always given. Where it is, it says once, few, many or a class for expanded clones.

v_gene: TRBV5-6
abundance: few
j_gene: TRBJ1-1
d_gene: .
CDR3aa: CASSLVVSTEAFF
CDR3nt: TGTGCCAGCAGCTTAGTTGTCAGCACTGAAGCTTTCTTT

v_gene: TRBV18
abundance: many
j_gene: TRBJ2-7
d_gene: .
CDR3aa: CASSLYGEYYEQYF
CDR3nt: TGTGCCAGCTCACTTTACGGGGAATACTACGAGCAGTACTTC

v_gene: TRBV5-6
abundance: many
j_gene: TRBJ2-2
d_gene: .
CDR3aa: CASSWGLNTGELFF
CDR3nt: TGTGCCAGCAGCTGGGGTTTGAACACCGGGGAGCTGTTTTTT

v_gene: TRBV5-1
abundance: few
j_gene: TRBJ1-1
d_gene: .
CDR3aa: CASSLGAQTEAFF
CDR3nt: TGCGCCAGCAGCTTGGGAGCCCAGACTGAAGCTTTCTTT

v_gene: TRBV30
abundance: .
j_gene: TRBJ1-1
d_gene: TRBD1
CDR3aa: CAGGQASTEAFF
CDR3nt: TGTGCCGGGGGACAGGCGAGCACTGAAGCTTTCTTT

v_gene: TRBV10-2
abundance: few
j_gene: TRBJ1-1
d_gene: TRBD1
CDR3aa: CASRQGATEAFF
CDR3nt: TGCGCCAGCAGACAGGGGGCAACTGAAGCTTTCTTT

v_gene: TRBV7-2
abundance: few
j_gene: TRBJ1-5
d_gene: .
CDR3aa: CASSLDGGGVNQPQHF
CDR3nt: TGTGCCAGCAGCTTAGATGGTGGGGGCGTCAATCAGCCCCAGCATTTT

v_gene: TRBV9
abundance: few
j_gene: TRBJ1-1
d_gene: TRBD1
CDR3aa: CASSFFDRADNTEAFF
CDR3nt: TGTGCCAGCAGCTTTTTCGACAGGGCGGATAACACTGAAGCTTTCTTT

v_gene: TRBV6-2/TRBV6-3
abundance: few
j_gene: TRBJ2-5
d_gene: .
CDR3aa: CASSRRGQIQETQYF
CDR3nt: TGTGCCAGCAGCCGACGAGGACAGATCCAAGAGACCCAGTACTTC

v_gene: TRBV29-1
abundance: many
j_gene: TRBJ2-3
d_gene: TRBD1
CDR3aa: CSVEQGAQDTQYF
CDR3nt: TGCAGCGTGGAACAGGGGGCGCAGGATACGCAGTATTTT

v_gene: TRBV2
abundance: .
j_gene: TRBJ2-1
d_gene: .
CDR3aa: CASSVLGAPQFF
CDR3nt: TGTGCCAGCAGTGTGCTAGGGGCCCCGCAGTTCTTC

v_gene: TRBV9
abundance: .
j_gene: TRBJ2-1
d_gene: .
CDR3aa: CASSAGQIYNEQFF
CDR3nt: TGTGCCAGCAGCGCTGGACAGATTTACAATGAGCAGTTCTTC

v_gene: TRBV4-3
abundance: many
j_gene: TRBJ2-1
d_gene: .
CDR3aa: CASSQEGNYNEQFF
CDR3nt: TGCGCCAGCAGCCAAGAGGGGAACTACAATGAGCAGTTCTTC

v_gene: TRBV16
abundance: many
j_gene: TRBJ1-1
d_gene: .
CDR3aa: CASSQSHPSNTEAFF
CDR3nt: TGTGCCAGCAGCCAATCTCACCCCTCGAACACTGAAGCTTTCTTT

v_gene: TRBV5-1
abundance: .
j_gene: TRBJ2-3
d_gene: .
CDR3aa: CASSSPGGNTDTQYF
CDR3nt: TGCGCCAGCAGCTCGCCGGGCGGGAACACAGATACGCAGTATTTT

v_gene: TRBV6-2/TRBV6-3
abundance: many
j_gene: TRBJ2-1
d_gene: .
CDR3aa: CASSYDTYNEQFF
CDR3nt: TGTGCCAGCAGTTACGACACGTACAATGAGCAGTTCTTC

v_gene: TRBV5-1
abundance: .
j_gene: TRBJ1-5
d_gene: .
CDR3aa: CASSPDPNQPQHF
CDR3nt: TGCGCCAGCAGTCCGGACCCCAATCAGCCCCAGCATTTT

v_gene: TRBV4-2
abundance: few
j_gene: TRBJ1-3
d_gene: .
CDR3aa: CASSQVISGNTIYF
CDR3nt: TGTGCCAGCAGCCAAGTCATCTCTGGAAACACCATATATTTT

v_gene: TRBV5-8
abundance: .
j_gene: TRBJ2-7
d_gene: .
CDR3aa: CASSSLGRIYEQYF
CDR3nt: TGTGCCAGCAGCTCGTTGGGACGGATCTACGAGCAGTACTTC

v_gene: TRBV3-1
abundance: .
j_gene: TRBJ1-6
d_gene: .
CDR3aa: CASSLLRGVNSPLHF
CDR3nt: TGTGCCAGCAGCCTCCTGCGGGGTGTTAATTCACCCCTCCACTTT

v_gene: TRBV20-1
abundance: .
j_gene: TRBJ1-1
d_gene: .
CDR3aa: CSAKDLRGRNAEAFF
CDR3nt: TGCAGTGCTAAAGATCTAAGAGGGAGGAACGCTGAAGCTTTCTTT

v_gene: TRBV25-1
abundance: .
j_gene: TRBJ2-2
d_gene: .
CDR3aa: CSSSGLGELFF
CDR3nt: TGTTCCAGCAGTGGCCTGGGGGAGCTGTTTTTT

v_gene: TRBV28
abundance: few
j_gene: TRBJ1-6
d_gene: .
CDR3aa: CASSFSQGRRNSPLHF
CDR3nt: TGTGCCAGCAGTTTCTCACAGGGACGACGTAATTCACCCCTCCACTTT

v_gene: TRBV5-1
abundance: many
j_gene: TRBJ1-1
d_gene: .
CDR3aa: CASREVGGLNTEAFF
CDR3nt: TGCGCCAGCAGGGAGGTAGGAGGCTTGAACACTGAAGCTTTCTTT

v_gene: TRBV4-3
abundance: few
j_gene: TRBJ2-1
d_gene: .
CDR3aa: CASSQVSRGVWNEQFF
CDR3nt: TGCGCCAGCAGCCAAGTCTCACGGGGAGTCTGGAATGAGCAGTTCTTC

v_gene: TRBV5-1
abundance: few
j_gene: TRBJ1-1
d_gene: TRBD1
CDR3aa: CASRPRTGNTEAFF
CDR3nt: TGCGCCAGCCGCCCGAGGACAGGGAACACTGAAGCTTTCTTT

v_gene: TRBV7-8
abundance: .
j_gene: TRBJ2-7
d_gene: .
CDR3aa: CASSLTRGILNEQYF
CDR3nt: TGTGCCAGCAGCTTAACGAGGGGGATCCTAAACGAGCAGTACTTC

v_gene: TRBV27
abundance: few
j_gene: TRBJ2-2
d_gene: .
CDR3aa: CASSPRTVNTGELFF
CDR3nt: TGTGCCAGCAGTCCTCGGACAGTCAACACCGGGGAGCTGTTTTTT

v_gene: TRBV11-1
abundance: .
j_gene: TRBJ1-4
d_gene: .
CDR3aa: CASSRDTPNEKLFF
CDR3nt: TGTGCCAGCAGCCGGGACACCCCTAATGAAAAACTGTTTTTT

v_gene: TRBV4-1
abundance: few
j_gene: TRBJ2-1
d_gene: .
CDR3aa: CASSQRAASSYNEQFF
CDR3nt: TGCGCCAGCAGCCAAAGGGCAGCGAGCTCCTACAATGAGCAGTTCTTC

v_gene: TRBV15
abundance: many
j_gene: TRBJ2-5
d_gene: .
CDR3aa: CATSRQGMETQYF
CDR3nt: TGTGCCACCAGCAGACAGGGGATGGAGACCCAGTACTTC

v_gene: TRBV27
abundance: .
j_gene: TRBJ2-3
d_gene: .
CDR3aa: CASSFRTYTDTQYF
CDR3nt: TGTGCCAGCAGTTTTCGTACTTACACAGATACGCAGTATTTT

v_gene: TRBV20-1
abundance: many
j_gene: TRBJ2-3
d_gene: .
CDR3aa: CSALSMGDTDTQYF
CDR3nt: TGCAGTGCTTTATCGATGGGGGACACAGATACGCAGTATTTT

v_gene: TRBV29-1
abundance: .
j_gene: TRBJ2-1
d_gene: TRBD2
CDR3aa: CSVEGGGKSPYNEQFF
CDR3nt: TGCAGCGTTGAGGGCGGGGGGAAATCTCCCTACAATGAGCAGTTCTTC

v_gene: TRBV5-6
abundance: many
j_gene: TRBJ2-1
d_gene: .
CDR3aa: CASSRIYNEQFF
CDR3nt: TGTGCCAGCAGCCGGATCTACAATGAGCAGTTCTTC

v_gene: TRBV12-3/TRBV12-4
abundance: many
j_gene: TRBJ2-2
d_gene: .
CDR3aa: CASRLGENTGELFF
CDR3nt: TGTGCCAGTCGACTTGGGGAGAACACCGGGGAGCTGTTTTTT

v_gene: TRBV5-1
abundance: few
j_gene: TRBJ2-2
d_gene: .
CDR3aa: CASSLEQVTGELFF
CDR3nt: TGCGCCAGCAGCTTGGAACAAGTGACCGGGGAGCTGTTTTTT

v_gene: TRBV5-1
abundance: .
j_gene: TRBJ1-1
d_gene: TRBD1
CDR3aa: CASSVQGARTEAFF
CDR3nt: TGCGCCAGCAGCGTACAGGGGGCAAGGACTGAAGCTTTCTTT

v_gene: TRBV4-1
abundance: .
j_gene: TRBJ1-4
d_gene: TRBD1
CDR3aa: CASSQTGVTGVEKLFF
CDR3nt: TGCGCCAGCAGCCAAACAGGGGTTACAGGGGTGGAAAAACTGTTTTTT

v_gene: TRBV5-1
abundance: few
j_gene: TRBJ1-1
d_gene: .
CDR3aa: CASSLEGEANTEAFF
CDR3nt: TGCGCCAGCAGCTTGGAAGGGGAGGCGAACACTGAAGCTTTCTTT

v_gene: TRBV20-1
abundance: many
j_gene: TRBJ2-1
d_gene: TRBD1
CDR3aa: CSAYRGNEVEQFF
CDR3nt: TGCAGTGCTTACAGGGGGAATGAAGTAGAGCAGTTCTTC

v_gene: TRBV2
abundance: few
j_gene: TRBJ1-5
d_gene: TRBD1
CDR3aa: CASSVWTGGQPQHF
CDR3nt: TGTGCCAGCAGTGTGTGGACAGGGGGTCAGCCCCAGCATTTT

v_gene: TRBV11-2
abundance: few
j_gene: TRBJ2-5
d_gene: TRBD2
CDR3aa: CASSLRGTSGGQETQYF
CDR3nt: TGTGCCAGCAGCCTACGGGGGACTAGCGGGGGCCAAGAGACCCAGTACTTC

v_gene: TRBV7-9
abundance: few
j_gene: TRBJ2-7
d_gene: .
CDR3aa: CASSGDRSGGSDEQYF
CDR3nt: TGTGCCAGCAGCGGGGACAGGTCCGGCGGGAGCGACGAGCAGTACTTC

v_gene: TRBV20-1
abundance: few
j_gene: TRBJ1-2
d_gene: .
CDR3aa: CSARGEPGSGYTF
CDR3nt: TGCAGTGCTAGGGGTGAGCCAGGGAGTGGCTACACCTTC

v_gene: TRBV24-1
abundance: many
j_gene: TRBJ2-1
d_gene: .
CDR3aa: CATSDSPRDSNEQFF
CDR3nt: TGTGCCACCAGTGATTCTCCCAGGGACTCCAATGAGCAGTTCTTC

v_gene: TRBV7-2
abundance: many
j_gene: TRBJ2-3
d_gene: .
CDR3aa: CASSPEIFRTDTQYF
CDR3nt: TGTGCCAGCAGCCCAGAGATTTTCCGGACAGATACGCAGTATTTT

v_gene: TRBV7-2
abundance: .
j_gene: TRBJ2-1
d_gene: .
CDR3aa: CASSFSHNEQFF
CDR3nt: TGTGCCAGCAGCTTTAGCCACAATGAGCAGTTCTTC

v_gene: TRBV20-1
abundance: many
j_gene: TRBJ2-3
d_gene: .
CDR3aa: CSARVFKETSTDTQYF
CDR3nt: TGCAGTGCTAGAGTCTTTAAGGAGACTAGCACAGATACGCAGTATTTT

v_gene: TRBV7-8
abundance: .
j_gene: TRBJ1-4
d_gene: .
CDR3aa: CASSPRPEAEKLFF
CDR3nt: TGTGCCAGCAGCCCTCGGCCGGAAGCCGAAAAACTGTTTTTT